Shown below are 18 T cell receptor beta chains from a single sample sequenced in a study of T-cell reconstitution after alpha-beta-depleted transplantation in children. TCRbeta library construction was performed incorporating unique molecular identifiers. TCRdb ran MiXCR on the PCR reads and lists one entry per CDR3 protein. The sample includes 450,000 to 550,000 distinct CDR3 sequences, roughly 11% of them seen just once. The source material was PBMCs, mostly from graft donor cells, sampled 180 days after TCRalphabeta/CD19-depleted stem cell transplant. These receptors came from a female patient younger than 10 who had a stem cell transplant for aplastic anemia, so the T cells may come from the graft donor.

For the CDR3, the DNA is TGTGCCAGCTCACCACTCTCGGGTTCTGCCACTGAAGCTTTCTTT. This gives the protein CASSPLSGSATEAFF. The chain uses TRBV18 and TRBJ1-1, with D hard to call. The germline gives CDR1 KGHSH, CDR2 LQKENI. The V end lost 1 base, the J end lost 4 bases, and 13 bases lay between the germline ends. The CDR3 loop spans 15 amino acids.

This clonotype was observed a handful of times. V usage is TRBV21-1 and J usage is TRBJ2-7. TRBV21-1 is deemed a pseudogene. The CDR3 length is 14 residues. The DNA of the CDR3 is TGTGCCAGCAGCAAACGTGAGAGCTCCTACGAGCAGTACTTC. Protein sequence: CASSKRESSYEQYF.

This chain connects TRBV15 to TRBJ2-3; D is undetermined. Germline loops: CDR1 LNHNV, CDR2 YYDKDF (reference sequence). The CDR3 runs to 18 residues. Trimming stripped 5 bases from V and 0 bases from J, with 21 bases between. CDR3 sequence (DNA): TGTGCCACCAGCCCCCTAAGAAGCGCGTCCGCTAGCACAGATACGCAGTATTTT. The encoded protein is CATSPLRSASASTDTQYF. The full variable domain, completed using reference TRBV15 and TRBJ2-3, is DAMVIQNPRYQVTQFGKPVTLSCSQTLNHNVMYWYQQKSSQAPKLLFHYYDKDFNNEADTPDNFQSRRPNTSFCFLDIRSPGLGDTAMYLCATSPLRSASASTDTQYFGPGTRLTVL.

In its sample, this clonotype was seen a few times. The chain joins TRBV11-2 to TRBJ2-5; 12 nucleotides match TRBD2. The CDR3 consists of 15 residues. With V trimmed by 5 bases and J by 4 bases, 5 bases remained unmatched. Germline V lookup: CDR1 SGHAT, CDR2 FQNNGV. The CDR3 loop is CASSPWTSGIETQYF. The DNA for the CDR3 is TGTGCCAGCAGCCCGTGGACTAGCGGGATAGAGACCCAGTACTTC.

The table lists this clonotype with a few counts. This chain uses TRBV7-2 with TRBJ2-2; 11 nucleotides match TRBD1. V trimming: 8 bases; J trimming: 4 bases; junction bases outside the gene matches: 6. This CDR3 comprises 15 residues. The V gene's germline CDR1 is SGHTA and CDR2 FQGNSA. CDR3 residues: CASRYGTGGTGELFF. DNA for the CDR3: TGTGCCAGCCGCTACGGGACAGGGGGCACCGGGGAGCTGTTTTTT.

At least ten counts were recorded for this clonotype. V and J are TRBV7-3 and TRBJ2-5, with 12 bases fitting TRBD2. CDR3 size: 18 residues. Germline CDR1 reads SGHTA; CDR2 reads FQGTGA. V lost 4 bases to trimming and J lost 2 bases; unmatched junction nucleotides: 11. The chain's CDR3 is CASSSHRVGLAGQETQYF. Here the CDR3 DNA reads TGTGCCAGCAGCTCCCACAGGGTCGGACTAGCGGGACAAGAGACCCAGTACTTC. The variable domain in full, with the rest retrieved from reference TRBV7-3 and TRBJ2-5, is GAGVSQTPSNKVTEKGKYVELRCDPISGHTALYWYRQSLGQGPEFLIYFQGTGAADDSGLPNDRFFAVRPEGSVSTLKIQRTERGDSAVYLCASSSHRVGLAGQETQYFGPGTRLLVL.

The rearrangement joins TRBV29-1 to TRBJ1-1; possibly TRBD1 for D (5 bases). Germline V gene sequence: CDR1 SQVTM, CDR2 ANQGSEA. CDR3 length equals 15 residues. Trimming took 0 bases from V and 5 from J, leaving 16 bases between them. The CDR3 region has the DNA TGCAGCGTTGAAGAAATGAACAGGTCGAGGACTGAAGCTTTCTTT. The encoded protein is CSVEEMNRSRTEAFF.

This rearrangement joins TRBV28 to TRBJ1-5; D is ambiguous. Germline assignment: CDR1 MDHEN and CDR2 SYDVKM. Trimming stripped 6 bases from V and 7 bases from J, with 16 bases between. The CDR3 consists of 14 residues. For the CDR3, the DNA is TGTGCCAGCAGCAATAACCTGAACCTCCAGCCCCAGCATTTT. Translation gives CASSNNLNLQPQHF.

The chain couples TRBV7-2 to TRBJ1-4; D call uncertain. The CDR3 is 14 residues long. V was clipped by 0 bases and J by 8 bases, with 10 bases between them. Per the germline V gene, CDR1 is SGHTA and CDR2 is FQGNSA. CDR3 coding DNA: TGTGCCAGCAGCTTAGCCGGTTTGGGGGAAAAACTGTTTTTT. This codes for CASSLAGLGEKLFF.

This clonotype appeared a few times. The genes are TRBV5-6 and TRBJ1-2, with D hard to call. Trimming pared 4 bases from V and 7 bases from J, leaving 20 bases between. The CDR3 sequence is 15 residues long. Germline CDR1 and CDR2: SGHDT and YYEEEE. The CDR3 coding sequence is TGTGCCAGCAGCCCCCTAGACCCTCGATGGTCTGGCTACACCTTC. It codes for CASSPLDPRWSGYTF.

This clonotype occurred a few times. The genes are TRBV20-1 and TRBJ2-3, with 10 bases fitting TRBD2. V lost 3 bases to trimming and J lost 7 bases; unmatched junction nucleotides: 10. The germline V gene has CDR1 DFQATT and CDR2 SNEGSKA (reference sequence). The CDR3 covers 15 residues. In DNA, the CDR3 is TGCAGTGCTAGGCCCAGCGGGAGGGCCCCGAATACGCAGTATTTT. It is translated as CSARPSGRAPNTQYF.

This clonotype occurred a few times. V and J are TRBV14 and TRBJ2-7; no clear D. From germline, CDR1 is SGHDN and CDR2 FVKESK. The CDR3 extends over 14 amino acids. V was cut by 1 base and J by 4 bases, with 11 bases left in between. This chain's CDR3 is CASSQGTPNYEQYV. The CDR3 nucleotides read TGTGCCAGCAGCCAAGGGACGCCGAATTACGAGCAGTACGTC.

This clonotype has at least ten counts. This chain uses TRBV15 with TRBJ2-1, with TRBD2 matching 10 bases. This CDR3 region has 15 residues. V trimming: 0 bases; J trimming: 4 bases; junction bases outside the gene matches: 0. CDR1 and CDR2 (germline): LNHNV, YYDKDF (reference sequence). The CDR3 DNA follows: TGTGCCACCAGCAGAGATAGCGGGAGGTACAATGAGCAGTTCTTC. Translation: CATSRDSGRYNEQFF.

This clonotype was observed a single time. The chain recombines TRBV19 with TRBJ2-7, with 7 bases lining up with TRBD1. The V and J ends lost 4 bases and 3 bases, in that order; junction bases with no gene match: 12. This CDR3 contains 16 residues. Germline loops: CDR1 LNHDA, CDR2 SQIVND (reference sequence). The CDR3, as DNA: TGTGCCAGTAGTACGACAGGGCCATACTTTCTCTACGAGCAGTACTTC. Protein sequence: CASSTTGPYFLYEQYF. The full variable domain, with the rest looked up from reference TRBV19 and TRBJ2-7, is DGGITQSPKYLFRKEGQNVTLSCEQNLNHDAMYWYRQDPGQGLRLIYYSQIVNDFQKGDIAEGYSVSREKKESFPLTVTSAQKNPTAFYLCASSTTGPYFLYEQYFGPGTRLTVT.

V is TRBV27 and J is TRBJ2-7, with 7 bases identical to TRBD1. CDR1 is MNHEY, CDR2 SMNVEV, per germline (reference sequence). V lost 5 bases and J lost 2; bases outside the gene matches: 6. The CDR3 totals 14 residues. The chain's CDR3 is CASSTRDRTYEQYF. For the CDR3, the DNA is TGTGCCAGCAGTACCCGGGACAGAACCTACGAGCAGTACTTC.

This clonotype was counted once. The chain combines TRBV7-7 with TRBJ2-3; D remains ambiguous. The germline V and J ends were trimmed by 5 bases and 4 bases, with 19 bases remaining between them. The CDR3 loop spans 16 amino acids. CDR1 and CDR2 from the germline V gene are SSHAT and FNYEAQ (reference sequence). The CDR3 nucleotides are TGTGCCAGCAGCCCCCCTTGTCGAGCCGCACCAGATACGCAGTATTTT. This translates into CASSPPCRAAPDTQYF.

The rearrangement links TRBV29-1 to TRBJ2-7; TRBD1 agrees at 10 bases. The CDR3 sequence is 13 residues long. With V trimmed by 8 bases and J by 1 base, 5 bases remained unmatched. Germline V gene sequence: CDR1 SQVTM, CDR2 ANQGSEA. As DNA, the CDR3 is TGCAGCACTCGGACAGGGGGTTCCTACGAGCAGTACTTC. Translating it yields CSTRTGGSYEQYF.

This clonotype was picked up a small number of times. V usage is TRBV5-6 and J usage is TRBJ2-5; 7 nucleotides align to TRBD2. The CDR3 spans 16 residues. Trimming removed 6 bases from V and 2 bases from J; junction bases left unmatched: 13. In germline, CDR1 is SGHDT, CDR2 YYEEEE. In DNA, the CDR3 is TGTGCCAGCATCCCAAGCGCGGGGGAGGCTCAAGAGACCCAGTACTTC. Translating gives CASIPSAGEAQETQYF.